The rows below give T cell receptor beta chains drawn from one sample of a study of T cell responses to AZD1222 COVID-19 vaccine. Some clones are missing from TCRdb's copy, which holds only in-frame ones; the method was immunoSEQ multiplex PCR. The sample includes about 110,000 clones, around 90% of them seen just once. The source material was peripheral blood, sampled on day 0 of MenACWY control vaccination. These receptors were collected from an adult in good health. Each CDR3 is given with its conserved first and last residue. A D gene is named only where the DNA matches it firmly.

length: 15; V: TRBV19; D: -; CDR3: CASTSQGHPFTEAFF
length: 15; V: TRBV7-2; D: -; CDR3: CASSPAGTSYNEQFF
length: 16; V: TRBV2; D: -; CDR3: CASSVRPRLTNSPLHF
length: 15; V: TRBV19; D: -; CDR3: CASSIQVQSYNEQFF
length: 13; V: TRBV29-1; D: -; CDR3: CSVDGGRKETQYF
length: 16; V: TRBV18; D: TRBD1; CDR3: CASSRSGTGENSPLHF
length: 12; V: TRBV30; D: -; CDR3: CAWSTPYSPLHF
length: 15; V: TRBV6-2/TRBV6-3; D: TRBD2; CDR3: CASSYSGTTYNEQFF
length: 13; V: TRBV14; D: -; CDR3: CASSQGRYQPQHF
length: 17; V: TRBV19; D: -; CDR3: CASSIEERGRFNQPQHF
length: 14; V: TRBV19; D: -; CDR3: CASSTSGQGNGYTF
length: 12; V: TRBV12-3/TRBV12-4; D: TRBD2; CDR3: CASGTSASEQYF
length: 15; V: TRBV14; D: -; CDR3: CASSLRPGTGYEQYF